What follows are 9 T cell receptor beta chains derived from one specimen sequenced in a study of T cell responses to AZD1222 COVID-19 vaccine. The method was immunoSEQ multiplex PCR; TCRdb's version includes in-frame clones alone and lacks a portion of them. Counted here are some 130,000 clones, around nine tenths occurring once; the ten biggest clones make up over 1.5%. The sequenced sample was peripheral blood, obtained on day 0 of AZD1222 vaccination. The receptors come from an adult in good health.

The chain is built from TRBV6-5 and TRBJ1-1, with a tentative D call TRBD1 (5 bases). The CDR3 is 13 residues long. Trimming cost V 2 bases and J 1 base, with 5 bases left between them. CDR1 and CDR2 (germline): MNHEY, SVGAGI. The DNA for the CDR3 is TGTGCCAGCAGTTACGGACAGAACACTGAAGCTTTCTTT. Amino acids: CASSYGQNTEAFF.

The rearrangement uses TRBV3-1 (or the pseudogene TRBV3-2) and TRBJ1-1; D uncertain. In germline, CDR1 is LGHDT, CDR2 YNNKEL (reference sequence). Trimming took 2 bases from V and 1 from J, leaving 8 bases between them. The CDR3 has 14 amino acids. In nucleotides, the CDR3 is TGTGCCAGCAGCCAACTGGTCGAGAACACTGAAGCTTTCTTT. Residues: CASSQLVENTEAFF.

The genes are TRBV4-1 and TRBJ1-4; 7 bases agree with TRBD1. The CDR3 spans 17 residues. The V gene's germline CDR1 is MGHRA and CDR2 YSYEKL. Losses at the gene ends were 3 bases for V and 5 bases for J; bases not matched to a gene: 12. CDR3 residues: CASSHPHRQGTNEKLFF. CDR3 nucleotide sequence: TGCGCCAGCAGCCATCCGCACCGACAGGGAACAAATGAAAAACTGTTTTTT.

The chain links TRBV28 to TRBJ1-2, with 8 bases fitting TRBD1. With 6 bases clipped from V and 3 bases from J, the junction kept 12 bases outside the gene matches. There are 16 residues in the CDR3. CDR1 is MDHEN, CDR2 SYDVKM, per germline. The CDR3 sequence is CASRPGQGELDYGYTF. As DNA, the CDR3 is TGTGCCAGCAGACCTGGACAGGGAGAGCTCGACTATGGCTACACCTTC.

CDR3 in DNA: TGTGCCAGCAGATTACTAGCGGGAGGTCTCTACGAGCAGTACTTC. It codes for CASRLLAGGLYEQYF. V is TRBV6-5 and J is TRBJ2-7; the match to TRBD2 covers 12 bases. The CDR3 is 15 amino acids. Losses at the gene ends were 6 bases for V and 3 bases for J; bases not matched to a gene: 6. Germline CDR1 MNHEY, CDR2 SVGAGI.

This sequence joins TRBV11-2 and TRBJ2-2, with 8 bases that match TRBD1. The CDR3 runs to 16 residues. Germline CDR1 and CDR2: SGHAT and FQNNGV. The J segment lost 6 bases and the V segment lost 5 bases, leaving 11 bases of the junction unmatched. CDR3 nucleotides: TGTGCCAGCAGCACCCGGACAGGGTCGTCCCCCGGGGAGCTGTTTTTT. Its protein is CASSTRTGSSPGELFF.

The rearrangement uses TRBV6-5 and TRBJ2-1; a weak D match, TRBD1 (5 bases). The CDR3 length is 13 residues. V was shortened by 6 bases and J by 8 bases, with 14 bases between the two germline ends. In germline, CDR1 is MNHEY, CDR2 SVGAGI. This CDR3 is CASRRPQGDEQFF. CDR3 nucleotides: TGTGCCAGCAGACGACCCCAGGGTGATGAGCAGTTCTTC.

The rearrangement links TRBV29-1 to TRBJ1-5; no clear D gene. Germline lookup yields CDR1 SQVTM and CDR2 ANQGSEA. Trimming cost V 4 bases and J 1 base, with 11 bases left between them. This CDR3 is built from 14 residues. This CDR3 is CSVAEGWSNQPQHF. For the CDR3, the DNA is TGCAGCGTTGCAGAGGGTTGGAGCAATCAGCCCCAGCATTTT.

J is TRBJ1-2 and V is TRBV5-1; TRBD1 might be the D (6 bases). The CDR3 totals 18 residues. Germline CDR1 and CDR2: SGHRS and YFSETQ. Deletions cut 4 bases from V and 7 bases from J, with 29 bases between. The CDR3 is CASSPRTAAPPMIRGYTF. The DNA of the CDR3 is TGCGCCAGCAGCCCTCGGACAGCCGCCCCTCCGATGATCCGTGGCTACACCTTC.